This T cell receptor beta chain stems from a study of blood T cells in healthy people across ages. Study summary: Template switching retrieved approximately one barcoded beta molecule for each two T cells.

Next came a second PCR, run for about 6 to 11 cycles, which used a sample-barcoded 5' primer along with a J-beta primer mix. Tagging of each cDNA molecule was performed by a template-switch adaptor with 12 random nucleotides. MiXCR was run by TCRdb on the 5' RACE reads, yielding one entry per CDR3 protein. There are about 770,000 distinct CDR3 sequences in the sample; 40% to 50% occur only once, and approximately 20% lies in the top ten. This clonotype was seen a few times. Sequencing input: blood. The receptor was derived from a man in his sixties in good health.

CDR3 DNA sequence: TGTGCCAGCAGTTCCACTAGCGGGGGCCGGACCAAAAACATTCAGTACTTC. Protein product: CASSSTSGGRTKNIQYF. The chain recombines TRBV6-2 or TRBV6-3 with TRBJ2-4; the match to TRBD2 covers 11 bases. V lost 4 bases, J lost 2 bases, and 7 bases stayed unmatched. The CDR3 has 17 residues. Germline CDR1 reads MNHEY; CDR2 reads SVGEGT.